This T cell receptor (beta chain) emerged from a study of T cell clonotyping in hematopoietic cell transplantation. This clone turned up a few times. The target antigen is unknown. Study-wide results and limits: Higher Inverse Simpson Index values in graft donor and pretransplant recipient predicted broader posttransplant TCR diversity. Pathologically expanded recipient clonotypes increased progressively from day 30 to day 180 as diversity fell.

Per the germline V gene, CDR1 is SGHDN and CDR2 is FVKESK. The V end was cut by 3 bases, the J end by 8 bases, with 11 bases between. This CDR3 has 13 residues. The repertoire was sequenced with immunoSEQ multiplex PCR; TCRdb's copy has only in-frame clones and lacks some. Of about 36,000 clones listed, over 75% are singletons. The sequencing input was peripheral blood mononuclear cells. The chain combines TRBV14 with TRBJ2-1; D might be TRBD2 (6 bases). The TCR sequence derives from a middle-aged woman in good health. Some clones in this sample may be carry-over from other donors' samples. The CDR3 DNA follows: TGTGCCAGCAGCCACGGGAGCGGCGATGAGCAGTTCTTC. Its protein is CASSHGSGDEQFF.